Sequencing of this T cell receptor (beta chain) was carried out in a study of OX40 agonist ivuxolimab in advanced cancers. This CDR3 has 16 amino acids. With 1 base clipped from V and 10 bases from J, the junction kept 7 bases outside the gene matches. Germline V CDR1 and CDR2: MGHRA, YSYEKL. Remarks on this clone: The antigen remains unidentified.

Study-level findings and limits: It was not determined which antigens were specifically recognized by the peripheral T cells that had undergone clonal expansion.

No patient had autoimmune disease or received systemic immunosuppression. Libraries were prepared by immunoSEQ multiplex PCR; TCRdb keeps only in-frame clonotypes and omits some of them. The sample records 100,000 to 150,000 clones, roughly 93% being singletons. The receptor was derived from an adult with an advanced solid tumor such as melanoma, head and neck, liver or kidney cancer. The specimen was CD4+ or CD8+ T cells sorted from blood, collected in a trial of the OX40 agonist ivuxolimab. The V call is TRBV4-1, the J call TRBJ2-1, with 13 bases identical to TRBD2. In nucleotides, the CDR3 is TGCGCCAGCAGCCAAGTCGGACTAGCGGGAGCAGGGGAGCAGTTCTTC. Translating it yields CASSQVGLAGAGEQFF.